This is a list of T cell receptor beta chains from one sample in a study of prognosis after radiotherapy for stage I lung cancer. TCRdb re-called the multiplex PCR reads with MiXCR, one entry per CDR3 protein. The repertoire holds around 63,000 distinct CDR3 sequences, with 26% as singletons. The source material was PBMCs, sampled before or after stereotactic body radiation therapy (not recorded which). The receptors were gathered from a donor aged 50 or older with non-small cell lung cancer. CDR3s include the opening cysteine and the closing phenylalanine or tryptophan. D genes are given only for firm matches. The size field is filled for only some rows; it gives once, few, many or a size class.

d_gene	v_gene	abundance	j_gene	CDR3aa	CDR3nt
-	TRBV15	many	TRBJ2-2	CATSSGQNTGELFF	TGTGCCACCAGCAGTGGTCAGAACACCGGGGAGCTGTTTTTT
-	TRBV29-1	many	TRBJ1-1	CSVERMALNTEAFF	TGCAGCGTTGAAAGAATGGCGTTGAACACTGAAGCTTTCTTT
-	TRBV5-1	many	TRBJ1-2	CASSSPGVGGYTF	TGCGCCAGCAGCTCCCCCGGGGTGGGTGGCTACACCTTC
-	TRBV18	-	TRBJ1-5	CASSYGPGNQPRHF	TGTGCCAGTTCCTACGGTCCGGGCAATCAGCCCCGGCATTTT
TRBD1	TRBV9	many	TRBJ2-5	CASSDAPGQPIQETQYF	TGTGCCAGCAGCGACGCTCCGGGACAGCCTATCCAAGAGACCCAGTACTTC
-	TRBV25-1	-	TRBJ2-1	CASIRSDMVGTEQFF	TGTGCCAGCATTCGCTCGGACATGGTCGGGACTGAGCAGTTCTTC
-	TRBV11-2	many	TRBJ1-1	CASSRGDGGEAFF	TGTGCCAGCAGCCGGGGGGACGGAGGGGAAGCTTTCTTT
-	TRBV12-3/TRBV12-4	many	TRBJ1-4	CASSFGGTTNEKLFF	TGTGCCAGCAGTTTTGGAGGAACAACTAATGAAAAACTGTTTTTT
TRBD2	TRBV10-3	many	TRBJ2-7	CATNREGAYEQYF	TGTGCCACCAATAGGGAGGGAGCCTACGAGCAGTACTTC
TRBD1	TRBV7-9	many	TRBJ1-2	CASSLSQGGGYTF	TGTGCCAGCAGCTTATCACAAGGGGGCGGCTACACCTTC
-	TRBV6-2/TRBV6-3	-	TRBJ2-1	CASIYSWSPSSYSEQFF	TGTGCCAGCATTTACTCGTGGTCCCCGAGCTCCTACAGTGAGCAGTTCTTC
TRBD1	TRBV2	many	TRBJ1-5	CASKGQGDQPQHF	TGTGCCAGCAAGGGACAGGGGGATCAGCCCCAGCATTTT
TRBD1	TRBV5-8	many	TRBJ1-3	CASSLAVTGHGNTIYF	TGTGCCAGCAGCTTGGCCGTGACAGGGCACGGAAACACCATATATTTT
TRBD1	TRBV6-2/TRBV6-3	many	TRBJ2-4	CASSKGGADKNIQYF	TGTGCCAGCAGTAAAGGGGGCGCGGACAAAAACATTCAGTACTTC
-	TRBV20-1	many	TRBJ1-1	CSASRGPLAMNTEAFF	TGCAGTGCTTCCCGAGGCCCCTTAGCCATGAACACTGAAGCTTTCTTT
-	TRBV7-9	many	TRBJ2-6	CASSFGGTGANVLTF	TGTGCCAGCAGCTTTGGAGGGACTGGGGCCAACGTCCTGACTTTC
-	TRBV6-1	many	TRBJ2-7	CASRDSHLYEQYF	TGTGCCAGCAGGGACAGCCATTTGTACGAGCAGTACTTC